These 21 T cell receptor beta chains came from one sample sequenced in a study of high-grade serous ovarian cancer treatment subgroups. The assay was immunoSEQ multiplex PCR, and TCRdb's table has in-frame clones only and misses some. The sample consists of around 8,100 clones, about three quarters of them appearing once. The tumor samples were collected prior to definitive surgery or chemotherapy. The specimen was tumor tissue. These receptors were collected from a human donor with high-grade serous ovarian cancer.

The chain has TRBV5-1 and TRBJ2-1; D uncertain. The germline V gene has CDR1 SGHRS and CDR2 YFSETQ. V lost 1 base to trimming and J lost 2 bases, with 7 bases between them. CDR3 length: 14 residues. The CDR3 bases are TGCGCCAGCAGCTTGCAGGTCGCCTACAATGAGCAGTTCTTC. It yields the protein CASSLQVAYNEQFF. The full variable domain, in which reference TRBV5-1 and TRBJ2-1 provide the parts outside the CDR3, is KAGVTQTPRYLIKTRGQQVTLSCSPISGHRSVSWYQQTPGQGLQFLFEYFSETQRNKGNFPGRFSGRQFSNSRSEMNVSTLELGDSALYLCASSLQVAYNEQFFGPGTRLTVL.

This clone occurred a few times. The chain links TRBV18 to TRBJ2-5; TRBD2 matches at 12 bases. This CDR3 contains 17 residues. V lost 8 bases, J lost 5 bases, and 15 bases stayed unmatched. CDR1 is KGHSH, CDR2 LQKENI, per germline. CDR3 sequence reads: CASTMTSGGYRGETQYF. The CDR3 DNA sequence: TGTGCCAGCACCATGACTAGCGGGGGTTACCGGGGGGAGACCCAGTACTTC.

The genes are TRBV19 and TRBJ2-5, with no clear D. Trimming removed 3 bases from V and 2 bases from J, with 10 bases in between. Germline values: CDR1 LNHDA, CDR2 SQIVND (reference sequence). The CDR3 contains 14 residues. CDR3 nucleotide sequence: TGTGCCAGTAGTATTCTCGCAGGACAAGAGACCCAGTACTTC. Its protein product is CASSILAGQETQYF.

This clone was found a few times. The rearrangement joins TRBV5-4 to TRBJ2-1; 7 bases line up with TRBD2. Germline values: CDR1 SGHNT, CDR2 YYREEE (reference sequence). J was trimmed by 4 bases and V by 5 bases; bases with no gene match: 9. The CDR3 length is 15 residues. The CDR3 nucleotides are TGTGCCAGCAGGTCCCTAGCGGAGGATTACAATGAGCAGTTCTTC. This translates into CASRSLAEDYNEQFF.

This clone was picked up one time. This chain uses TRBV7-9 with TRBJ2-3; D remains unclear. CDR1 is SEHNR and CDR2 is FQNEAQ in the germline V gene (reference sequence). V lost 5 bases, J lost 2 bases, and 5 bases lay in between. This CDR3 contains 12 residues. The CDR3 bases are TGTGCCAGCAGCGCCTACACAGATACGCAGTATTTT. Encoded protein: CASSAYTDTQYF.

The chain employs TRBV10-1 and TRBJ2-3, with 9 positions matching TRBD2. Germline values: CDR1 WNHNN, CDR2 SYGVQD (reference sequence). This CDR3 has 16 residues. J lost 2 bases, V lost 6 bases, and 9 bases had no gene match. The CDR3 spells CASSPFAGGSTDTQYF. CDR3 coding DNA: TGCGCCAGCAGCCCCTTTGCGGGAGGGTCCACAGATACGCAGTATTTT.

This clone was counted only a few times. This chain joins TRBV7-3 and TRBJ2-1, with unresolved D. The CDR3 runs to 13 residues. The germline CDR1 and CDR2 sequences are SGHTA and FQGTGA. Between the trimmed V and J ends, which lost 1 base and 9 bases, there was a span of 10 bases. For the CDR3, the DNA is TGTGCCAGCAGCTTAAACGTCGCAGGTGAGCAGTTCTTC. It codes for CASSLNVAGEQFF.

The J gene is TRBJ1-1, the V gene TRBV10-2; D call uncertain. The CDR3 totals 11 residues. The V and J ends lost 3 bases and 5 bases respectively, with 4 bases between them. Germline loops: CDR1 WSHSY, CDR2 SAAADI. The CDR3 nucleotides are TGCGCCAGCAGTGACTTGACTGAAGCTTTCTTT. This sequence encodes CASSDLTEAFF.

The genes are TRBV29-1 and TRBJ2-1; 8 positions agree with TRBD1. Germline V gene data show CDR1 as SQVTM and CDR2 as ANQGSEA. Trimming at V came to 7 bases and at J to 9 bases, leaving 5 bases not matched to a gene. The CDR3 extends over 11 amino acids. CDR3 DNA: TGCAGCGCCGAAGACAGGGGTGAGCAGTTCTTC. Translated, it gives CSAEDRGEQFF.

This chain links TRBV7-6 with TRBJ2-7; TRBD2 might be the D (5 bases). The CDR3 is 15 amino acids. The germline V and J ends were trimmed by 3 bases and 5 bases, with 17 bases remaining between them. CDR1 and CDR2 from the germline V gene are SGHVS and FNYEAQ. The CDR3 reads CASSFLVGAKDEQYF. The CDR3 DNA is TGTGCCAGCAGCTTTCTTGTGGGAGCGAAGGACGAGCAGTACTTC. Together with reference TRBV7-6 and TRBJ2-7, the CDR3 gives the full variable domain: GAGVSQSPRYKVTKRGQDVALRCDPISGHVSLYWYRQALGQGPEFLTYFNYEAQQDKSGLPNDRFSAERPEGSISTLTIQRTEQRDSAMYRCASSFLVGAKDEQYFGPGTRLTVT.

The chain has TRBV5-6 and TRBJ2-1; unclear D gene. The V gene's germline CDR1 is SGHDT and CDR2 YYEEEE. The CDR3 loop spans 13 amino acids. The V end lost 5 bases, the J end lost 4 bases, and 10 bases lay between the germline ends. The CDR3 DNA reads TGTGCCAGCAGTACCGTGGATTACAATGAGCAGTTCTTC. Residues: CASSTVDYNEQFF.

The chain couples TRBV5-1 to TRBJ2-5, with D tentatively TRBD1 or TRBD2 (5 bases each). Trimming took 0 bases from V and 1 from J, leaving 10 bases between them. The CDR3 length is 15 residues. Per germline, CDR1 SGHRS and CDR2 YFSETQ. This CDR3 is CASSLGTGTQETQYF. CDR3 sequence (DNA): TGCGCCAGCAGCTTGGGAACCGGGACCCAAGAGACCCAGTACTTC.

The chain links TRBV5-1 to TRBJ2-2, with TRBD1 matching over 7 bases. Trimming took 5 bases from V and 1 from J; bases not matched to a gene: 5. Germline-derived CDR1 and CDR2 are SGHRS and YFSETQ. This CDR3 has 15 amino acids. In DNA form, the CDR3 reads TGCGCCAGCAGTCCTGACAGGGAGAACACCGGGGAGCTGTTTTTT. It specifies CASSPDRENTGELFF.

The rearrangement uses TRBV7-8 and TRBJ1-6, with 12 bases aligning to TRBD1. The germline V gene encodes CDR1 SGHVS and CDR2 FQNEAQ. The CDR3 contains 17 residues. Germline trimming cut 5 bases from V and 1 base from J; bases unmatched to any gene: 3. The CDR3 nucleotides are TGTGCCAGCAGCCGGGACAGGGGGCTTTCCTATAATTCACCCCTCCACTTT. This codes for CASSRDRGLSYNSPLHF.

The V gene is TRBV28, the J gene TRBJ1-3; D is unresolved. The CDR3 has 15 residues. V dropped 3 bases and J dropped 0 bases, with 9 bases sitting between them. CDR1 is MDHEN, CDR2 SYDVKM, per germline. The CDR3 sequence: CASSLVELSGNTIYF. Here the CDR3 DNA reads TGTGCCAGCAGTTTGGTGGAGCTCTCTGGAAACACCATATATTTT.

The chain recombines TRBV5-4 with TRBJ2-1; 10 nucleotides align to TRBD2. The CDR3 is 15 amino acids. V was clipped by 5 bases and J by 5 bases; unmatched bases: 7. Germline V gene data show CDR1 as SGHNT and CDR2 as YYREEE (reference sequence). The CDR3 loop reads CASRTAGGRDNEQFF. The CDR3 nucleotides read TGTGCCAGCAGGACAGCGGGAGGGCGGGACAATGAGCAGTTCTTC. The full variable domain, rest sourced from reference TRBV5-4 and TRBJ2-1, is ETGVTQSPTHLIKTRGQQVTLRCSSQSGHNTVSWYQQALGQGPQFIFQYYREEENGRGNFPPRFSGLQFPNYSSELNVNALELDDSALYLCASRTAGGRDNEQFFGPGTRLTVL.

V is TRBV21-1 and J is TRBJ2-5; the table gives TRBD2 as D, unverified against the DNA. TRBV21-1 is a known pseudogene. The CDR3 totals 11 residues. The CDR3 DNA sequence: TGTGCCAGCAGGGGGGGGGAGACCCAGTACTTC. This encodes CASRGGETQYF.

This chain links TRBV6-1 with TRBJ2-1; the match to TRBD2 covers 9 bases. The trim removed 4 bases at V and 7 bases at J, leaving 8 bases unmatched. Germline-derived CDR1 and CDR2 are MNHNS and SASEGT. This CDR3 is 15 amino acids long. The CDR3 spells CASSGGLAGTNEQFF. The CDR3 bases are TGTGCCAGCAGTGGCGGCCTAGCGGGAACGAATGAGCAGTTCTTC.

The table lists this clone with a few counts. V gene TRBV28 combines with J gene TRBJ2-6; possible D gene TRBD1, 5 bases. Germline-derived CDR1 and CDR2 are MDHEN and SYDVKM. V was trimmed by 6 bases and J by 1 base, leaving 10 bases between them. This CDR3 has 15 amino acids. The CDR3 loop is CASSPDRSGANVLTF. DNA of the CDR3: TGTGCCAGCAGCCCCGACAGATCTGGGGCCAACGTCCTGACTTTC.

The V call is TRBV9, the J call TRBJ1-4, with 8 positions matching TRBD1. CDR1 and CDR2 (germline): SGDLS, YYNGEE. The CDR3 length is 16 residues. The junction had 9 bases not matched to a gene; V was cut back by 2 bases and J by 6 bases. The CDR3 region has the DNA TGTGCCAGCAGCGTTCACCCGGGACAGGCGGATGAAAAACTGTTTTTT. Amino acids: CASSVHPGQADEKLFF.

The chain employs TRBV7-8 and TRBJ1-2; possible D gene TRBD1, 6 bases. Per germline, CDR1 SGHVS and CDR2 FQNEAQ. This CDR3 spans 15 amino acids. The V gene lost 8 bases and the J gene lost 0 bases, with 16 bases spanning the gap. Here the CDR3 reads CASSEAGGPNYGYTF. CDR3 sequence (DNA): TGTGCCAGCTCGGAAGCGGGGGGCCCTAACTATGGCTACACCTTC.